Listed here are 31 T cell receptor beta chains from one sample, sequenced in a study of T-cell memory formation after mild COVID-19. Each CDR3 protein gets one entry after TCRdb re-called the 5' RACE reads with MiXCR. The sample shows roughly 170,000 distinct CDR3 sequences, over 20% of them seen only once. Sequenced material: PBMCs or a T cell subset sorted from them (not recorded which). These receptors were obtained from an adult woman who had mild COVID-19 (a few samples of this study predate the infection). Cell type and time point are not known.

The table lists this clonotype with a few counts. The J gene is TRBJ1-1, the V gene TRBV6-5; TRBD1 agrees at 10 bases. This CDR3 is 15 amino acids long. Per germline, CDR1 MNHEY and CDR2 SVGAGI. Losses at the gene ends were 2 bases for V and 3 bases for J; bases not matched to a gene: 3. The CDR3 DNA sequence: TGTGCCAGCAGTTACGGGGACAGGGGAGACACTGAAGCTTTCTTT. The encoded protein is CASSYGDRGDTEAFF.

This clonotype was observed a handful of times. The chain employs TRBV5-1 and TRBJ1-5, with TRBD1 identical over 7 bases. The ends lost 5 bases at V and 9 bases at J; junction bases unmatched: 11. Germline CDR1 and CDR2: SGHRS and YFSETQ. The CDR3 is 14 residues long. This chain's CDR3 is CASSQRQGKWPQHF. CDR3 coding DNA: TGCGCCAGCAGTCAACGACAGGGTAAATGGCCCCAGCATTTT.

This clonotype occurred a few times. The genes are TRBV5-6 and TRBJ2-7; 11 nucleotides match TRBD2. The V gene's germline CDR1 is SGHDT and CDR2 YYEEEE. The CDR3 spans 18 residues. Losses at the gene ends were 3 bases for V and 0 bases for J; bases not matched to a gene: 11. The CDR3 spells CASSSRLAGSLSSYEQYF. CDR3 in DNA: TGTGCCAGCAGCTCCAGACTAGCGGGGTCGCTTAGCTCCTACGAGCAGTACTTC. Full variable domain (outside the CDR3, taken from reference TRBV5-6 and TRBJ2-7): DAGVTQSPTHLIKTRGQQVTLRCSPKSGHDTVSWYQQALGQGPQFIFQYYEEEERQRGNFPDRFSGHQFPNYSSELNVNALLLGDSALYLCASSSRLAGSLSSYEQYFGPGTRLTVT.

The chain couples TRBV20-1 to TRBJ1-1; 7 bases match TRBD1. This CDR3 is 13 amino acids long. Germline V gene sequence: CDR1 DFQATT, CDR2 SNEGSKA (reference sequence). Trimming at V came to 6 bases and at J to 5 bases, leaving 9 bases not matched to a gene. For the CDR3, the DNA is TGCAGTGCCCCACCGAGGGGGCAAACTGAAGCTTTCTTT. Translation gives CSAPPRGQTEAFF.

The chain couples TRBV20-1 to TRBJ2-7, with 8 bases aligning to TRBD1. Germline V gene lookup returns CDR1 DFQATT and CDR2 SNEGSKA (reference sequence). With V trimmed by 5 bases and J by 5 bases, 11 bases remained unmatched. CDR3 size: 14 residues. This chain's CDR3 is CSAQSRDRFNEQYF. The CDR3 DNA reads TGCAGTGCTCAGTCCCGGGACAGGTTTAACGAGCAGTACTTC.

The CDR3 nucleotides read TGTGCCAGCAGCCCCCAGTCCCTCCGGGGACCTTCGGGGGAGCTGTTTTTT. It codes for CASSPQSLRGPSGELFF. The genes are TRBV7-6 and TRBJ2-2; D tentatively fits TRBD1 or TRBD2 (5 bases each). The length of the CDR3 is 17 residues. CDR1 is SGHVS, CDR2 FNYEAQ, per germline. Between the trimmed V and J ends, which lost 5 bases and 8 bases, there was a span of 24 bases.

This clonotype came up many times. The V gene is TRBV29-1, the J gene TRBJ1-1, with 8 bases aligning to TRBD1. Germline V gene lookup returns CDR1 SQVTM and CDR2 ANQGSEA. J lost 2 bases, V lost 6 bases, and 5 bases had no gene match. The CDR3 loop spans 13 amino acids. CDR3 in amino acids: CSVLGQGNTEAFF. CDR3 bases: TGCAGCGTCTTAGGACAGGGAAACACTGAAGCTTTCTTT.

The rearrangement joins TRBV12-3 or TRBV12-4 to TRBJ2-2, with unresolved D. Trimming removed 6 bases at V and 6 bases at J, with 17 bases between. This CDR3 has 15 amino acids. CDR3 sequence: CASSSPLGAPGELFF. CDR3 in DNA: TGTGCCAGCAGCAGCCCCTTAGGAGCGCCCGGGGAGCTGTTTTTT.

V is TRBV12-3 or TRBV12-4 and J is TRBJ1-1; a possible D gene is TRBD1 (5 bases). This CDR3 has 14 amino acids. V was clipped by 2 bases and J by 3 bases, with 10 bases between them. CDR3 protein: CASSLRGPYTEAFF. The CDR3 region has the DNA TGTGCCAGCAGTTTAAGGGGACCCTACACTGAAGCTTTCTTT.

The V gene is TRBV9, the J gene TRBJ1-5; D perhaps matches TRBD1 (5 bases). Looked up from germline, CDR1 is SGDLS and CDR2 is YYNGEE. Trimming left V 7 bases short and J 1 base short, with 9 bases between. The CDR3 has 13 residues. CDR3 residues: CASGGGSNQPQHF. In DNA, the CDR3 is TGTGCCAGCGGGGGGGGAAGCAATCAGCCCCAGCATTTT.

This chain connects TRBV4-1 to TRBJ2-1, with 9 bases fitting TRBD2. Losses at the gene ends were 0 bases for V and 14 bases for J; bases not matched to a gene: 14. This CDR3 is 16 amino acids long. From germline, CDR1 is MGHRA and CDR2 YSYEKL. The chain's CDR3 is CASSQDPSGIPTEEFF. In DNA, the CDR3 is TGCGCCAGCAGCCAAGACCCTAGCGGGATCCCGACCGAGGAGTTCTTC.

This clonotype turned up a few times. V gene TRBV4-2 combines with J gene TRBJ2-1; 9 bases are shared with TRBD2. The J segment lost 7 bases and the V segment lost 1 base, leaving 5 bases of the junction unmatched. Germline assignment: CDR1 LGHNA and CDR2 YNFKEQ. The CDR3 runs 15 residues. In nucleotides, the CDR3 is TGTGCCAGCAGCCAAGGGGCGGGAGGGCCAAATGAGCAGTTCTTC. It specifies CASSQGAGGPNEQFF.

This clonotype was observed a handful of times. V is TRBV19 and J is TRBJ2-1; D is perhaps TRBD2 (6 bases). CDR1 LNHDA and CDR2 SQIVND come from the germline V gene (reference sequence). The CDR3 spans 12 residues. V was pared by 4 bases and J by 10 bases, with 11 bases between. CDR3: CASSTLAEEQFF. CDR3 in DNA: TGTGCCAGTAGTACCTTAGCGGAAGAGCAGTTCTTC.

The rearrangement joins TRBV19 to TRBJ2-2; D gene ambiguous. There are 11 residues in the CDR3. The V end was cut by 6 bases, the J end by 6 bases, with 5 bases between. Germline loops: CDR1 LNHDA, CDR2 SQIVND (reference sequence). The CDR3 here is CASSDSGELFF. In DNA, the CDR3 is TGTGCCAGTAGCGACTCCGGGGAGCTGTTTTTT.

This chain connects TRBV9 to TRBJ1-2; no clear D gene. Germline CDR1 reads SGDLS; CDR2 reads YYNGEE. The CDR3 spans 16 residues. V lost 3 bases and J lost 0, with 15 bases in between. The CDR3 protein is CASSAPRTEANYGYTF. CDR3 DNA: TGTGCCAGCAGCGCGCCCCGGACGGAAGCTAACTATGGCTACACCTTC.

CDR3: CASSDTDRGGKNIQYF. The DNA of the CDR3 is TGCGCCAGCAGCGACACGGACAGGGGAGGCAAAAACATTCAGTACTTC. The chain carries TRBV5-1 and TRBJ2-4; 9 bases map to TRBD1. Germline V gives CDR1 SGHRS, CDR2 YFSETQ. This CDR3 has 16 residues. J gave up 3 bases and V 4 bases, and 8 bases lay outside the gene matches.

This chain joins TRBV6-2 or TRBV6-3 and TRBJ2-7; perhaps TRBD1 as D (5 bases). The CDR3 covers 14 residues. V lost 6 bases and J 4 bases, leaving 16 bases between the germline ends. From germline, CDR1 is MNHEY and CDR2 SVGEGT. The CDR3 nucleotides read TGTGCCAGCAGCTCACGACAGTCTGGGTACGAGCAGTACTTC. Amino acid sequence: CASSSRQSGYEQYF.

The gene calls are TRBV5-5 and TRBJ2-1, with D possibly being TRBD1 (6 bases). The V and J ends lost 0 bases and 4 bases respectively, with 11 bases between them. From germline, CDR1 is SGHKS and CDR2 YYEKEE (reference sequence). The CDR3 is made up of 15 amino acids. The CDR3 spells CASSLAGVGYNEQFF. The CDR3 DNA reads TGTGCCAGCAGCTTGGCAGGGGTTGGGTACAATGAGCAGTTCTTC. Combining the CDR3 with reference TRBV5-5 and TRBJ2-1 gives the whole variable domain DAGVTQSPTHLIKTRGQQVTLRCSPISGHKSVSWYQQVLGQGPQFIFQYYEKEERGRGNFPDRFSARQFPNYSSELNVNALLLGDSALYLCASSLAGVGYNEQFFGPGTRLTVL.

This clonotype was detected a few times. This chain joins TRBV6-5 and TRBJ2-1; 7 bases map to TRBD1. Germline V lookup: CDR1 MNHEY, CDR2 SVGAGI. The V segment lost 0 bases and the J segment 8 bases; nucleotides outside the gene matches: 13. The CDR3 has 17 residues. The CDR3 sequence is CASSYSRTGATHDEQFF. The CDR3 DNA follows: TGTGCCAGCAGTTACTCGCGTACAGGGGCCACGCACGATGAGCAGTTCTTC.

This clonotype turned up a few times. The V and J genes are TRBV12-3 or TRBV12-4 and TRBJ2-1; TRBD1 aligns across 9 bases. This CDR3 has 17 residues. With V trimmed by 3 bases and J by 3 bases, 9 bases remained unmatched. The CDR3 DNA sequence: TGTGCCAGCAGTTTTTTCTCTTTGGGACAGGGCTACAATGAGCAGTTCTTC. As protein: CASSFFSLGQGYNEQFF.

This clonotype showed up many times. The V call is TRBV7-6, the J call TRBJ2-7, with D possibly TRBD2 on 6 matching bases. V lost 1 base to trimming and J lost 1 base, with 8 bases between them. This CDR3 is 14 amino acids long. From germline, CDR1 is SGHVS and CDR2 FNYEAQ. The CDR3 spells CASSLEEGSYEQYF. Written as DNA, the CDR3 is TGTGCCAGCAGCTTAGAGGAGGGATCCTACGAGCAGTACTTC.

The sample holds a few counts of this clonotype. The chain recombines TRBV25-1 with TRBJ2-1; TRBD2 aligns across 9 bases. The length of the CDR3 is 16 residues. In germline, CDR1 is MGHDK, CDR2 SYGVNS. V lost 6 bases and J lost 3; bases outside the gene matches: 9. The CDR3 spells CASSAGSGSFYNEQFF. DNA for the CDR3: TGTGCCAGCAGCGCCGGTAGCGGGAGTTTCTACAATGAGCAGTTCTTC.

This clonotype appeared a single time. This chain connects TRBV2 to TRBJ2-7, with 11 positions matching TRBD1. Germline V gives CDR1 SNHLY, CDR2 FYNNEI. The CDR3 spans 17 residues. The ends lost 3 bases at V and 0 bases at J; junction bases unmatched: 7. The CDR3 sequence is CASSDTFGTGGSYEQYF. The CDR3 DNA follows: TGTGCCAGCAGTGACACATTCGGGACAGGGGGCTCCTACGAGCAGTACTTC. The variable domain in full, completed from reference TRBV2 and TRBJ2-7, reads EPEVTQTPSHQVTQMGQEVILRCVPISNHLYFYWYRQILGQKVEFLVSFYNNEISEKSEIFDDQFSVERPDGSNFTLKIRSTKLEDSAMYFCASSDTFGTGGSYEQYFGPGTRLTVT.

The chain uses TRBV20-1 and TRBJ2-7; D not resolved. Trimming shortened V by 0 bases and J by 0 bases, and 15 bases separated the two germline ends. Germline V CDR1 and CDR2: DFQATT, SNEGSKA (reference sequence). The CDR3 runs 16 residues. In DNA, the CDR3 is TGCAGTGCTAGAGATCAAATCGTACACCACTCCTACGAGCAGTACTTC. As protein: CSARDQIVHHSYEQYF.

This clonotype was seen only a few times. The chain is built from TRBV7-9 and TRBJ2-1; D gene ambiguous. CDR3 length: 14 amino acids. Trimming shortened V by 4 bases and J by 10 bases, and 17 bases separated the two germline ends. Per the germline V gene, CDR1 is SEHNR and CDR2 is FQNEAQ (reference sequence). DNA for the CDR3: TGTGCCAGCAGCTCCCCGGATTACCCTCGGGAGCAGTTCTTC. Its translation is CASSSPDYPREQFF.

This clonotype was counted a single time. J is TRBJ2-2 and V is TRBV30, with D perhaps matching TRBD1 (6 bases). This CDR3 spans 16 amino acids. Trimming pared 2 bases from V and 4 bases from J, leaving 17 bases between. Germline V gene sequence: CDR1 GTSNPN, CDR2 SVGIG (reference sequence). CDR3 loop: CAWSPRPGARTGELFF. In DNA, the CDR3 is TGTGCCTGGAGTCCCCGTCCAGGGGCGCGCACCGGGGAGCTGTTTTTT.

The J gene is TRBJ1-3, the V gene TRBV9; D is unresolved. Trimming left V 0 bases short and J 2 bases short, with 6 bases between. CDR1 and CDR2 from the germline V gene are SGDLS and YYNGEE. The CDR3 has 14 residues. The CDR3 nucleotides are TGTGCCAGCAGCGTAGGCGACCCTGGAAACACCATATATTTT. It yields the protein CASSVGDPGNTIYF.

V and J are TRBV9 and TRBJ2-1; maybe TRBD2 (6 bases). V dropped 4 bases and J dropped 7 bases, with 18 bases sitting between them. This CDR3 has 15 residues. CDR1 and CDR2 from the germline V gene are SGDLS and YYNGEE. This chain's CDR3 is CASSPRPGTVNEQFF. The CDR3 nucleotides are TGTGCCAGCAGCCCTCGTCCCGGGACTGTAAATGAGCAGTTCTTC.

There are a few counts of this clonotype. The CDR3 sequence is CASSQDRGQGSNEQYF. The CDR3 DNA follows: TGCGCCAGCAGCCAAGATCGGGGACAGGGAAGTAACGAGCAGTACTTC. This chain joins TRBV4-3 and TRBJ2-7, with 9 bases lining up with TRBD1. Looked up from germline, CDR1 is LGHNA and CDR2 is YSLEER. V shed 0 bases, J shed 5 bases, and the junction held 8 bases outside the gene matches. The CDR3 totals 16 residues.

This clonotype was recorded a few times. The V and J genes are TRBV7-9 and TRBJ2-7; D assignment may be TRBD1 or TRBD2 (5 bases each). V was pared by 1 base and J by 5 bases, with 15 bases between. CDR1 and CDR2 from the germline V gene are SEHNR and FQNEAQ (reference sequence). CDR3 size: 15 residues. The CDR3, as DNA: TGTGCCAGCAGCTTAGGCACCACGGGGCTGGACGAGCAGTACTTC. Protein product: CASSLGTTGLDEQYF.

The chain is built from TRBV2 and TRBJ2-7; the D is unclear. Germline V gives CDR1 SNHLY, CDR2 FYNNEI. V lost 3 bases and J 0 bases, leaving 9 bases between the germline ends. CDR3 length: 14 amino acids. The CDR3 nucleotides read TGTGCCAGCAGTGACGTTGGGGTCTCCTACGAGCAGTACTTC. It encodes CASSDVGVSYEQYF. Full variable domain (remainder filled in from reference TRBV2 and TRBJ2-7): EPEVTQTPSHQVTQMGQEVILRCVPISNHLYFYWYRQILGQKVEFLVSFYNNEISEKSEIFDDQFSVERPDGSNFTLKIRSTKLEDSAMYFCASSDVGVSYEQYFGPGTRLTVT.